A selection of T cell receptor beta chains follows, all from one sample in a study of T cells in Graves' hyperthyroidism and ophthalmopathy. TCRdb itself ran the multiplex PCR reads through MiXCR, one entry per CDR3 protein. This sample has approximately 610,000 distinct CDR3 sequences, with roughly a sixth found just once. The sequenced sample was blood. The receptors were gathered from a woman younger than 35 with Graves' hyperthyroidism. CDR3s include the opening cysteine and the closing phenylalanine or tryptophan. A D gene is named only where the DNA matches it firmly. Where a row states a size, it is once, few, many or the class of an expanded clone; other rows omit it.

NA TRBJ2-2 TRBV27 NA 15 TGTGCCAGCAGCTACGGAGGATCGAACACCGGGGAGCTGTTTTTT CASSYGGSNTGELFF
many TRBJ2-7 TRBV12-3/TRBV12-4 TRBD2 16 TGTGCCAGCAGTTCGGGGACTAGCGGGAGGGCCTACGAGCAGTACTTC CASSSGTSGRAYEQYF
many TRBJ2-7 TRBV7-8 NA 15 TGTGCCAGCAGCTTACTAGTGATGTCTTCCTCCGAGCAGTACTTC CASSLLVMSSSEQYF
NA TRBJ1-5 TRBV5-8 NA 13 TGTGCCAGCAGCCAAGGAACCAATCAGCCCCAGCATTTT CASSQGTNQPQHF
NA TRBJ1-6 TRBV13 NA 16 TGTGCCAGCAGTCAGGGGCTAGGGTCCTATAATTCACCCCTCCACTTT CASSQGLGSYNSPLHF
NA TRBJ1-1 TRBV27 TRBD1 15 TGTGCCAGCAGTTTAAATACAGGGGCAAACACTGAAGCTTTCTTT CASSLNTGANTEAFF
many TRBJ2-1 TRBV28 TRBD2 15 TGTGCCAGCAGTTTCGGGGGGAGGTCCTACAATGAGCAGTTCTTC CASSFGGRSYNEQFF
few TRBJ2-3 TRBV6-1 NA 14 TGTGCCAGCAGTTATGAACTAGCAAGTAATACGCAGTATTTT CASSYELASNTQYF
many TRBJ2-7 TRBV20-1 TRBD2 14 TGCAGTGCTAGACTAGCGGGGGGTCCCTACGAGCAGTACTTC CSARLAGGPYEQYF
once TRBJ2-1 TRBV18 NA 15 TGTGCCAGCTCAGCCGAGGTGGCGGCCTTGAATGAGCAGTTCTTC CASSAEVAALNEQFF
few TRBJ1-2 TRBV3-1 NA 14 TGTGCCAGCAGCCAAGGGCCCTCTAACTATGGCTACACCTTC CASSQGPSNYGYTF
many TRBJ2-1 TRBV20-1 TRBD2 15 TGCAGTGCCCAAAAACTAGCGGGGGACTACAATGAGCAGTTCTTC CSAQKLAGDYNEQFF
many TRBJ1-5 TRBV20-1 NA 13 TGCAGTGTTGGAGGGTTACGAAATCAGCCCCAGCATTTT CSVGGLRNQPQHF
few TRBJ1-1 TRBV7-9 NA 11 TGTGCCAGCGGGCGGGGGTCTGAAGCTTTCTTT CASGRGSEAFF
many TRBJ2-5 TRBV28 NA 14 TGTGCCAGCAGACCACAGGGACCCCAAGAGACCCAGTACTTC CASRPQGPQETQYF